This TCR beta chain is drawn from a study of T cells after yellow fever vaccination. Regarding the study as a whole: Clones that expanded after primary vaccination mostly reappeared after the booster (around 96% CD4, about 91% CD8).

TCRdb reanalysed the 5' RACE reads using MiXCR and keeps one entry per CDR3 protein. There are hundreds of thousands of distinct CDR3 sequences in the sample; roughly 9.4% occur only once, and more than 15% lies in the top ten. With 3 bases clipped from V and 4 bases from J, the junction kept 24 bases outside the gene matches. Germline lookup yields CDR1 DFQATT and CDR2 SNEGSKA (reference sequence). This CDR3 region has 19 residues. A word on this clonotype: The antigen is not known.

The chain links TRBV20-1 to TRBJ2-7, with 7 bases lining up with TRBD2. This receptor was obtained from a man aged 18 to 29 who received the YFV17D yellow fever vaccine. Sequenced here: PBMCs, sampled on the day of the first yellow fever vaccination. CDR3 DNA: TGCAGTGCTAGTTTCCCACGGCTGGCCGGGGGGTCTCTACGTTACGAGCAGTACTTC. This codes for CSASFPRLAGGSLRYEQYF.